This T cell receptor (beta chain) was recorded in a study of T-cell reconstitution after alpha-beta-depleted transplantation in children. This clonotype has at least ten counts. The CDR3 loop spans 17 amino acids. Germline loops: CDR1 DFQATT, CDR2 SNEGSKA (reference sequence). Unmatched junction bases numbered 6, after V lost 3 bases and J lost 0 bases. The authors prepared the TCRbeta library with unique molecular identifiers. TCRdb itself ran the PCR reads through MiXCR, one entry per CDR3 protein. The sample lists 190,000 or so distinct CDR3 sequences, about 6.3% seen once, with 3% to 3.5% in the top ten.

The receptor comes from a human donor who donated a stem cell graft to a child with Wiskott-Aldrich syndrome. Sample: PBMCs from the stem cell graft donor, taken from the stem cell graft. The genes are TRBV20-1 and TRBJ1-6, with 9 bases lining up with TRBD1. The CDR3: CSASSTGGSSYNSPLHF. Written as DNA, the CDR3 is TGCAGTGCTAGCTCGACAGGGGGAAGCTCCTATAATTCACCCCTCCACTTT.